This T cell receptor beta chain is drawn from a study of T cell repertoires in cytomegalovirus infection. This clonotype turned up a few times. What it binds is unknown. CDR3 length: 15 amino acids. Germline loops: CDR1 SEHNR, CDR2 FQNEAQ (reference sequence). The V end lost 7 bases, the J end lost 6 bases, and 19 bases lay between the germline ends. TCRdb recomputed calls from the reads with MiXCR, one row per CDR3 protein. Of roughly 46,000 distinct CDR3 sequences in the sample, around 20% were seen once. Sequencing was done on a sample of PBMCs, sequenced either directly or after in vitro stimulation (not recorded which). This TCR was sampled from a human donor in good health (CMV status not recorded). Some clones in this sample may be carry-over from other donors' samples. The chain combines TRBV7-9 with TRBJ2-1; the D gene is possibly TRBD1 (5 bases). Written as DNA, the CDR3 is TGTGCCAGCACCACTATAGTGGGGCCGTTCAATGAGCAGTTCTTC. It yields the protein CASTTIVGPFNEQFF.